The clone carrying this TCR beta chain showed up just a few times. Its antigen is still unknown. The data originate from a study of identical twins. Study-wide results and limits: Models underestimated TCR alpha sharing (out-of-frame) in monozygotic twins.

Germline assignment: CDR1 SGHVS and CDR2 FQNEAQ. The V and J ends lost 5 bases and 3 bases respectively, with 10 bases between them. The CDR3 covers 13 residues. TCRdb ran MiXCR on the 5' RACE reads and lists one entry per CDR3 protein. The sample has 450,000 to 500,000 distinct CDR3 sequences; approximately 14% are singletons. A further study also used this sample, focusing on yellow fever vaccine responses in identical twins.

The sample was CD4+ T cells sorted from blood. This TCR derives from a woman between 18 and 29 years old in good health. V gene TRBV7-8 combines with J gene TRBJ1-1; the D gene is possibly TRBD1 (5 bases). CDR3 sequence reads: CASSPPGYTEAFF. The CDR3 DNA follows: TGTGCCAGCAGCCCCCCAGGGTACACTGAAGCTTTCTTT.